Presented here are 28 T cell receptor beta chains from one specimen sequenced in a study of shared clonotypes between healthy human individuals (dated by TCRdb to 2018 to 2020). CD8 naive samples were obtained by positive selection for CCR7 among CD45RO-negative cells, yielding a CD45RA+CCR7+ population from which TemRA cells were excluded. Library preparation used the immunoSEQ multiplex PCR assay. In TCRdb, the immuneACCESS table is reduced to in-frame sequences with V and J assigned. These tables do not hold every clone; where another copy was compared, an unresolved V gene accounts for under half, and the others remain unexplained. The sample table lists about 700,000 clones, about 91% of them with a count of one. The ten largest clones add up to approximately 24% of the sample. Sequencing was carried out using naive CD8+ T cells sorted from blood. Interpreted using the paper, the cell subset or site label stands for: CD45RA+CCR7+. These receptors came from a man aged 25 to 40 in good health.

The chain recombines TRBV6-4 with TRBJ2-2, with D unresolved. V lost 0 bases to trimming and J lost 0 bases, with 8 bases between them. CDR3 length equals 16 residues. Looked up from germline, CDR1 is MRHNA and CDR2 is SNTAGT. The CDR3 sequence: CASSDSSRTNTGELFF. CDR3 DNA sequence: TGTGCCAGCAGTGACTCGAGCAGAACGAACACCGGGGAGCTGTTTTTT.

This chain connects TRBV30 to TRBJ1-1; no definite D call. In germline, CDR1 is GTSNPN, CDR2 SVGIG (reference sequence). The CDR3 spans 14 residues. V was trimmed by 1 base and J by 1 base, leaving 10 bases between them. The CDR3: CAWSGSSRNTEAFF. CDR3 nucleotide sequence: TGTGCCTGGAGTGGTTCCAGTCGGAACACTGAAGCTTTCTTT.

J is TRBJ2-3 and V is TRBV29-1; TRBD1 matches at 8 bases. The trim removed 2 bases at V and 4 bases at J, leaving 5 bases unmatched. There are 14 residues in the CDR3. The germline V gene has CDR1 SQVTM and CDR2 ANQGSEA. CDR3 sequence: CSVERGQDADTQYF. The CDR3 DNA reads as TGCAGCGTTGAAAGGGGACAGGACGCAGATACGCAGTATTTT.

About this clone itself: One end of the junction varies from germline; a read error may be responsible. This chain uses TRBV28 with TRBJ1-2; no definite D call. Germline V lookup: CDR1 MDHEN, CDR2 SYDVKM. This CDR3 comprises 13 residues. Written as DNA, the CDR3 is TGTGCCAGTAGTTCCAGAGGGATGGGTGGCTACACCTTC. As protein: CASSSRGMGGYTF.

This clone was seen a single time. The chain links TRBV5-1 to TRBJ1-2; the D is unclear. Germline CDR1 is SGHRS and CDR2 is YFSETQ. The length of the CDR3 is 15 residues. The ends were cut back, 0 bases at V and 8 bases at J, with 17 bases in the middle. CDR3 nucleotide sequence: TGCGCCAGCAGCTTGGAGCTGGGGTTGGAGTGGGGCTACACCTTC. Translated: CASSLELGLEWGYTF.

This clone was counted a few times. The chain is built from TRBV9 and TRBJ2-7, with 9 bases that match TRBD2. This CDR3 contains 16 residues. Germline V gives CDR1 SGDLS, CDR2 YYNGEE. The V segment lost 1 base and the J segment 3 bases; nucleotides outside the gene matches: 8. CDR3 sequence (DNA): TGTGCCAGCAGCGTAAGGGCGGGAGGGGATTTCTACGAGCAGTACTTC. Amino acid sequence: CASSVRAGGDFYEQYF. Using reference TRBV9 and TRBJ2-7 for the parts outside the CDR3, the full variable domain is DSGVTQTPKHLITATGQRVTLRCSPRSGDLSVYWYQQSLDQGLQFLIQYYNGEERAKGNILERFSAQQFPDLHSELNLSSLELGDSALYFCASSVRAGGDFYEQYFGPGTRLTVT.

This chain joins TRBV15 and TRBJ2-1; D not resolved. The length of the CDR3 is 12 residues. V was shortened by 8 bases and J by 5 bases, with 10 bases between the two germline ends. Germline-derived CDR1 and CDR2 are LNHNV and YYDKDF (reference sequence). Written as DNA, the CDR3 is TGTGCCACCGGGCAAGGAAACAATGAGCAGTTCTTC. Its protein product is CATGQGNNEQFF.

The chain carries TRBV11-2 and TRBJ2-3; 7 nucleotides align to TRBD1. Trimming at V came to 0 bases and at J to 2 bases, leaving 14 bases not matched to a gene. Germline values: CDR1 SGHAT, CDR2 FQNNGV. CDR3 size: 19 residues. The DNA for the CDR3 is TGTGCCAGCAGCTTAGACCCCGGGCAGGGGGTAAGAGACACAGATACGCAGTATTTT. Residues: CASSLDPGQGVRDTDTQYF.

The rearrangement links TRBV27 to TRBJ2-7; 9 bases are shared with TRBD1. The germline V gene encodes CDR1 MNHEY and CDR2 SMNVEV (reference sequence). This CDR3 comprises 14 residues. V shed 4 bases, J shed 6 bases, and the junction held 7 bases outside the gene matches. The CDR3 DNA sequence: TGTGCCAGCAGTTCGGGACAGGGCCACGGCGAGCAGTACTTC. Translated: CASSSGQGHGEQYF.

In this sample, this clone turned up many times. The gene calls are TRBV5-4 and TRBJ2-5, with D unclear. V lost 4 bases and J lost 2, with 6 bases in between. CDR3 length: 12 residues. Germline V gene lookup returns CDR1 SGHNT and CDR2 YYREEE (reference sequence). Here the CDR3 reads CASSNEQETQYF. In nucleotides, the CDR3 is TGTGCCAGCAGCAACGAACAAGAGACCCAGTACTTC.

This chain links TRBV27 with TRBJ1-4; D is uncertain. The CDR3 consists of 14 residues. Trimming shortened V by 6 bases and J by 8 bases, and 16 bases separated the two germline ends. CDR1 MNHEY and CDR2 SMNVEV come from the germline V gene (reference sequence). This chain's CDR3 is CASSRGIAGEKLFF. The CDR3, as DNA: TGTGCCAGCAGCCGCGGGATCGCGGGAGAAAAACTGTTTTTT.

The rearrangement uses TRBV27 and TRBJ2-5, with 7 bases aligning to TRBD1. Trimming took 5 bases from V and 5 from J; bases not matched to a gene: 8. The CDR3 is 14 amino acids. The germline V gene encodes CDR1 MNHEY and CDR2 SMNVEV (reference sequence). The CDR3 DNA reads TGTGCCAGCAGTCCGACCAGGGGGAGCGAGACCCAGTACTTC. Residues: CASSPTRGSETQYF.

V and J are TRBV28 and TRBJ2-2; maybe TRBD2 (5 bases). The CDR3 runs 16 residues. V was shortened by 7 bases and J by 0 bases, with 15 bases between the two germline ends. The germline V gene has CDR1 MDHEN and CDR2 SYDVKM. CDR3 DNA sequence: TGTGCCAGCACCTCTAGTTGGGAGACGAACACCGGGGAGCTGTTTTTT. Amino acids: CASTSSWETNTGELFF.

The chain is built from TRBV27 and TRBJ2-7; possibly TRBD1 for D (5 bases). The germline V and J ends were trimmed by 1 base and 4 bases, with 17 bases remaining between them. Germline loops: CDR1 MNHEY, CDR2 SMNVEV (reference sequence). CDR3 length: 16 residues. CDR3 in amino acids: CASSLLGATGSYEQYF. The CDR3 region has the DNA TGTGCCAGCAGTTTATTAGGGGCGACCGGTTCTTACGAGCAGTACTTC.

The chain employs TRBV4-1 and TRBJ2-5, with D possibly TRBD1 on 5 matching bases. The CDR3 extends over 15 amino acids. Germline CDR1 reads MGHRA; CDR2 reads YSYEKL. V gave up 1 base and J gave up 4 bases, with 13 bases separating them. The CDR3, as DNA: TGCGCCAGCAGCCAAGTTCAAGGGGTTGGAGAGACCCAGTACTTC. Translating gives CASSQVQGVGETQYF.

The gene calls are TRBV5-6 and TRBJ2-6; 8 bases line up with TRBD1. The CDR3 consists of 19 residues. V shed 4 bases, J shed 6 bases, and the junction held 18 bases outside the gene matches. Germline loops: CDR1 SGHDT, CDR2 YYEEEE. The CDR3 here is CASSPETGQVLSEANVLTF. CDR3 nucleotide sequence: TGTGCCAGCAGCCCGGAAACGGGACAGGTACTGTCGGAGGCCAACGTCCTGACTTTC.

The genes are TRBV4-1 and TRBJ1-1; 8 bases agree with TRBD1. J lost 6 bases, V lost 0 bases, and 9 bases had no gene match. The germline gives CDR1 MGHRA, CDR2 YSYEKL. The length of the CDR3 is 16 residues. The CDR3 region is CASSQDVRTGTSEAFF. The CDR3 DNA follows: TGCGCCAGCAGCCAAGATGTCCGGACAGGGACTTCTGAAGCTTTCTTT.

J is TRBJ2-7 and V is TRBV27; TRBD2 aligns across 11 bases. This CDR3 has 14 residues. J was trimmed by 2 bases and V by 6 bases; bases with no gene match: 3. Germline lookup yields CDR1 MNHEY and CDR2 SMNVEV (reference sequence). CDR3 sequence: CASRLAGGAYEQYF. CDR3 sequence (DNA): TGTGCCAGCAGGCTAGCGGGAGGCGCCTACGAGCAGTACTTC.

This chain uses TRBV4-2 with TRBJ1-1; D might be TRBD1 (5 bases). The length of the CDR3 is 12 residues. Trimming removed 0 bases at V and 10 bases at J, with 9 bases between. The germline V gene encodes CDR1 LGHNA and CDR2 YNFKEQ. In nucleotides, the CDR3 is TGTGCCAGCAGCCAAGAGGGACCGAGAGCTTTCTTT. Its protein is CASSQEGPRAFF.

This clone was seen a single time. The chain has TRBV14 and TRBJ2-2; D gene unclear. Per the germline V gene, CDR1 is SGHDN and CDR2 is FVKESK. The V end lost 1 base, the J end lost 2 bases, and 14 bases lay between the germline ends. The CDR3 is made up of 17 amino acids. CDR3 loop: CASSQAYWTTNTGELFF. The CDR3 DNA reads as TGTGCCAGCAGCCAAGCTTATTGGACCACAAACACCGGGGAGCTGTTTTTT.

V gene TRBV5-1 combines with J gene TRBJ2-3, with 11 bases that match TRBD2. V lost 0 bases and J lost 0; bases outside the gene matches: 0. The length of the CDR3 is 16 residues. Germline-derived CDR1 and CDR2 are SGHRS and YFSETQ. DNA for the CDR3: TGCGCCAGCAGCTTGGGGACTAGCGGGAGCACAGATACGCAGTATTTT. Translated, it gives CASSLGTSGSTDTQYF.

The gene calls are TRBV9 and TRBJ2-6, with 7 bases fitting TRBD1. This CDR3 has 18 amino acids. CDR1 SGDLS and CDR2 YYNGEE come from the germline V gene. J lost 4 bases, V lost 3 bases, and 13 bases had no gene match. CDR3 in DNA: TGTGCCAGCAGCGGTAAAAGGGACAGTCTTACCGGGGCCAACGTCCTGACTTTC. Amino acid sequence: CASSGKRDSLTGANVLTF.

The V call is TRBV29-1, the J call TRBJ2-1; D is tentatively TRBD1 or TRBD2 (6 bases each). Germline lookup yields CDR1 SQVTM and CDR2 ANQGSEA. V shed 5 bases and J shed 7 bases, with 18 bases lying between them. This CDR3 is 14 amino acids long. The CDR3 bases are TGCAGCGTTATCGGGGGCCCCGTGGAGAATGAGCAGTTCTTC. Amino acid sequence: CSVIGGPVENEQFF.

In this sample, this clone turned up once. The rearrangement joins TRBV9 to TRBJ2-7; D uncertain. The CDR3 is 13 residues long. V was clipped by 4 bases and J by 3 bases, with 11 bases between them. CDR1 is SGDLS and CDR2 is YYNGEE in the germline V gene. The CDR3 reads CASSPDRNYEQYF. The CDR3 DNA is TGTGCCAGCAGCCCGGACCGAAACTACGAGCAGTACTTC.

The V gene is TRBV21-1, the J gene TRBJ1-2; the D segment call TRBD1 is taken from the table without a DNA check. TRBV21-1 corresponds to a pseudogene. This CDR3 contains 18 residues. The CDR3 bases are TGTGCCAGCAGCAAAGAGGGGACAGGGCCAGGACCTCAGGATGGCTACACCTTC. This sequence encodes CASSKEGTGPGPQDGYTF.

Of note for this clone: The same CDR3 is also encoded by other DNA sequences in this sample. The V and J genes are TRBV27 and TRBJ2-7; D possibly corresponds to TRBD2 (6 bases). Germline V lookup: CDR1 MNHEY, CDR2 SMNVEV (reference sequence). Trimming cost V 0 bases and J 2 bases, with 8 bases left between them. The CDR3 contains 14 residues. Here the CDR3 DNA reads TGTGCCAGCAGTTTATCCCGCGGGGCCTACGAGCAGTACTTC. Encoded protein: CASSLSRGAYEQYF.

This rearrangement joins TRBV5-1 to TRBJ2-1; D is unresolved. V lost 1 base to trimming and J lost 5 bases, with 10 bases between them. The CDR3 contains 14 residues. Germline V CDR1 and CDR2: SGHRS, YFSETQ. CDR3 residues: CASSLSDDNNEQFF. The CDR3 DNA reads TGCGCCAGCAGCTTGTCAGACGATAACAATGAGCAGTTCTTC.

This clone was detected only a few times. The rearrangement joins TRBV19 to TRBJ1-2; D is uncertain. Between the trimmed V and J ends, which lost 8 bases and 2 bases, there was a span of 9 bases. The V gene's germline CDR1 is LNHDA and CDR2 SQIVND (reference sequence). This CDR3 has 12 residues. The CDR3 nucleotides read TGTGCCAGTCGGGCTGAAAACTATGGCTACACCTTC. The encoded protein is CASRAENYGYTF.